These 26 T cell receptor beta chains came from one sample sequenced in a study of circulating tumor DNA in untreated peripheral T-cell lymphoma. This table comes from immunoSEQ multiplex PCR, and its TCRdb copy is limited to in-frame clones, with some not included. The repertoire holds more than 100 clones, 85% to 90% seen once, with 7% to 10% in the top ten. The specimen sequenced was cell-free DNA from blood serum. Receptors originate from a human donor with peripheral T-cell lymphoma.

This clone occurred a few times. The chain joins TRBV5-4 to TRBJ1-2, with D uncertain. The V and J ends lost 4 bases and 4 bases respectively, with 17 bases between them. Germline lookup yields CDR1 SGHNT and CDR2 YYREEE (reference sequence). This CDR3 has 15 residues. The CDR3 here is CASSVRPGKTYGYTF. The CDR3 bases are TGTGCCAGCAGCGTACGCCCAGGAAAGACCTATGGCTACACCTTC.

Concerning this clone: This CDR3 is missing its conserved last phenylalanine or tryptophan, likely due to a read error. This rearrangement joins TRBV25-1 to TRBJ1-2, with D tentatively TRBD1 (5 bases). Trimming took 2 bases from V and 5 from J, leaving 6 bases between them. Per germline, CDR1 MGHDK and CDR2 SYGVNS. The CDR3 consists of 12 residues. The CDR3 spells CASSEGTYGYTL. CDR3 DNA: TGTGCCAGCAGTGAAGGGACGTATGGCTACACCCTC.

This clone was picked up one time. V gene TRBV19 combines with J gene TRBJ2-1; D is perhaps TRBD2 (6 bases). The CDR3 loop spans 15 amino acids. CDR1 is LNHDA, CDR2 SQIVND, per germline (reference sequence). The V gene lost 4 bases and the J gene lost 3 bases, with 13 bases spanning the gap. The CDR3 here is CASSTTVGGYNEQFF. The CDR3 DNA reads as TGTGCCAGTAGTACCACGGTGGGGGGCTACAATGAGCAGTTCTTC. The full variable domain, with the rest looked up from reference TRBV19 and TRBJ2-1, is DGGITQSPKYLFRKEGQNVTLSCEQNLNHDAMYWYRQDPGQGLRLIYYSQIVNDFQKGDIAEGYSVSREKKESFPLTVTSAQKNPTAFYLCASSTTVGGYNEQFFGPGTRLTVL.

The chain is built from TRBV5-4 and TRBJ2-5; TRBD2 might be the D (5 bases). The germline V gene encodes CDR1 SGHNT and CDR2 YYREEE (reference sequence). CDR3 length: 14 residues. Trimming shortened V by 3 bases and J by 4 bases, and 13 bases separated the two germline ends. The CDR3 DNA is TGTGCCAGCAGCTCCTTTAGCGATGGAGAGACCCAGTACTTC. Its protein product is CASSSFSDGETQYF. Full variable domain (outside the CDR3, taken from reference TRBV5-4 and TRBJ2-5): ETGVTQSPTHLIKTRGQQVTLRCSSQSGHNTVSWYQQALGQGPQFIFQYYREEENGRGNFPPRFSGLQFPNYSSELNVNALELDDSALYLCASSSFSDGETQYFGPGTRLLVL.

The rearrangement joins TRBV13 to TRBJ1-6, with D perhaps TRBD1 (6 bases). V was shortened by 4 bases and J by 2 bases, with 15 bases between the two germline ends. Looked up from germline, CDR1 is PRHDT and CDR2 is FYEKMQ (reference sequence). The CDR3 runs 17 residues. In DNA, the CDR3 is TGTGCCAGCAGCTCCAGCCCGACAGGTGCCTATAATTCACCCCTCCACTTT. Protein product: CASSSSPTGAYNSPLHF.

V gene TRBV10-3 combines with J gene TRBJ2-2; D unclear. Germline V lookup: CDR1 ENHRY, CDR2 SYGVKD. CDR3 size: 15 residues. The V and J ends lost 0 bases and 7 bases respectively, with 12 bases between them. CDR3 DNA: TGTGCCATCAGTGAGTCGGCCGCTACGGACGGGGAGCTGTTTTTT. Translating it yields CAISESAATDGELFF.

This chain uses TRBV19 with TRBJ2-2; a possible D gene is TRBD1 (6 bases). Germline values: CDR1 LNHDA, CDR2 SQIVND (reference sequence). Trimming removed 3 bases from V and 2 bases from J, with 19 bases in between. The CDR3 spans 18 residues. CDR3 nucleotide sequence: TGTGCCAGTAGTATTAAGAAACAGGGTCCCGTCAACACCGGGGAGCTGTTTTTT. Translation gives CASSIKKQGPVNTGELFF.

The rearrangement uses TRBV2 and TRBJ1-5; D is perhaps TRBD1 (5 bases). Trimming removed 2 bases from V and 4 bases from J, with 12 bases in between. The CDR3 length is 15 residues. Germline V CDR1 and CDR2: SNHLY, FYNNEI. In DNA form, the CDR3 reads TGTGCCAGCAGTGAATTGTGGGGGGGTAATCAGCCCCAGCATTTT. It yields the protein CASSELWGGNQPQHF. The variable domain in full, completed from reference TRBV2 and TRBJ1-5, reads EPEVTQTPSHQVTQMGQEVILRCVPISNHLYFYWYRQILGQKVEFLVSFYNNEISEKSEIFDDQFSVERPDGSNFTLKIRSTKLEDSAMYFCASSELWGGNQPQHFGDGTRLSIL.

This sequence joins TRBV6-1 and TRBJ2-3, with D tentatively TRBD2 (5 bases). V was clipped by 6 bases and J by 1 base, with 8 bases between them. Germline CDR1 reads MNHNS; CDR2 reads SASEGT. This CDR3 contains 13 residues. CDR3 sequence (DNA): TGTGCCAGCAGCTACGGGGGCACAGATACGCAGTATTTT. Encoded protein: CASSYGGTDTQYF.

The chain employs TRBV28 and TRBJ2-3; no clear D. V lost 4 bases to trimming and J lost 6 bases, with 8 bases between them. The germline V gene has CDR1 MDHEN and CDR2 SYDVKM. The CDR3 runs to 12 residues. CDR3 sequence (DNA): TGTGCCAGCAGTTCCCCCCCGGATACGCAGTATTTT. Encoded protein: CASSSPPDTQYF.

The chain uses TRBV27 and TRBJ2-7; D possibly uses TRBD1 or TRBD2 (5 bases each). V gave up 9 bases and J gave up 1 base, with 19 bases separating them. Per germline, CDR1 MNHEY and CDR2 SMNVEV (reference sequence). This CDR3 spans 15 amino acids. CDR3 in DNA: TGTGCCAGTCGTGACCTCGACTGGGGGTCCTACGAGCAGTACTTC. This encodes CASRDLDWGSYEQYF.

This chain uses TRBV7-9 with TRBJ1-2, with TRBD1 as a possible D gene (5 bases). Germline lookup yields CDR1 SEHNR and CDR2 FQNEAQ (reference sequence). The germline V and J ends were trimmed by 0 bases and 2 bases, with 13 bases remaining between them. The CDR3 length is 16 residues. The CDR3 loop is CASSLALGGTNYGYTF. CDR3 DNA sequence: TGTGCCAGCAGCTTAGCGCTTGGGGGGACCAACTATGGCTACACCTTC.

This chain joins TRBV15 and TRBJ1-4; TRBD1 matches 10 bases. In germline, CDR1 is LNHNV, CDR2 YYDKDF (reference sequence). With V trimmed by 3 bases and J by 3 bases, 7 bases remained unmatched. The CDR3 is made up of 17 amino acids. The CDR3 loop is CATSRAGTGVSNEKLFF. CDR3 bases: TGTGCCACCAGCAGGGCCGGGACAGGGGTTTCTAATGAAAAACTGTTTTTT.

For this clone: The CDR3 does not close with the conserved phenylalanine or tryptophan, likely indicating a read error. V is TRBV7-8 and J is TRBJ1-2, with 8 bases identical to TRBD1. After removal of 2 bases from V and 7 bases from J, the junction contained 18 bases not matched to a gene. CDR1 is SGHVS and CDR2 is FQNEAQ in the germline V gene. The CDR3 spans 18 residues. The CDR3 sequence is CASSLSSTGATVSGGYTI. CDR3 DNA: TGTGCCAGCAGCTTATCTTCGACAGGGGCCACCGTCTCGGGTGGCTACACCATC.

The chain has TRBV5-6 and TRBJ1-3, with D perhaps matching TRBD1 (6 bases). This CDR3 region has 16 residues. Germline values: CDR1 SGHDT, CDR2 YYEEEE. V was trimmed by 4 bases and J by 4 bases, leaving 18 bases between them. CDR3 DNA sequence: TGTGCCAGCAGCAAAAGCACGGACAGTGAAGGAAACACCATATATTTT. The encoded protein is CASSKSTDSEGNTIYF.

This clone was counted a single time. V is TRBV30 and J is TRBJ2-1, with 11 bases identical to TRBD2. V lost 0 bases to trimming and J lost 9 bases; unmatched junction nucleotides: 7. Germline loops: CDR1 GTSNPN, CDR2 SVGIG (reference sequence). CDR3 length: 15 amino acids. The CDR3 protein is CAWSVLAGEGAEQFF. The CDR3 coding sequence is TGTGCCTGGAGTGTACTAGCGGGGGAAGGGGCTGAGCAGTTCTTC.

The chain joins TRBV6-6 to TRBJ1-5; TRBD1 aligns across 9 bases. The CDR3 contains 16 residues. Looked up from germline, CDR1 is MNHNY and CDR2 is SVGAGI (reference sequence). The junction had 5 bases not matched to a gene; V was cut back by 4 bases and J by 1 base. The CDR3, as DNA: TGTGCCAGCAGTTCCCGACAGGGGGGAAGCAATCAGCCCCAGCATTTT. As protein: CASSSRQGGSNQPQHF.

The chain uses TRBV5-8 and TRBJ1-5; TRBD1 is a possible D gene (5 bases). This CDR3 region has 14 residues. Germline V gene lookup returns CDR1 SGHTS and CDR2 YDEGEE. V was pared by 4 bases and J by 5 bases, with 13 bases between. The CDR3 sequence is CASSRAGRDQPQHF. Written as DNA, the CDR3 is TGTGCCAGCAGCAGGGCAGGGCGTGATCAGCCCCAGCATTTT.

This chain joins TRBV7-9 and TRBJ1-1, with a possible D match to TRBD1 (5 bases). The V end was cut by 5 bases, the J end by 0 bases, with 10 bases between. Germline V gene data show CDR1 as SEHNR and CDR2 as FQNEAQ (reference sequence). The CDR3 covers 14 residues. Here the CDR3 DNA reads TGTGCCAGCAGCCCCGGGGGGTTGAACACTGAAGCTTTCTTT. It yields the protein CASSPGGLNTEAFF. Drawing the rest from reference TRBV7-9 and TRBJ1-1, the complete variable domain is DTGVSQNPRHKITKRGQNVTFRCDPISEHNRLYWYRQTLGQGPEFLTYFQNEAQLEKSRLLSDRFSAERPKGSFSTLEIQRTEQGDSAMYLCASSPGGLNTEAFFGQGTRLTVV.

CDR3 coding DNA: TGTGCCAGCAGCCCAGGGGGGACAGGGGGAGCAGATACGCAGTATTTT. Translated, it gives CASSPGGTGGADTQYF. The rearrangement joins TRBV11-3 to TRBJ2-3; 11 bases are a match to TRBD1. This CDR3 comprises 16 residues. J gave up 4 bases and V 5 bases, and 8 bases lay outside the gene matches. Germline CDR1 and CDR2: SGHNT and YENEEA.

The chain has TRBV7-3 and TRBJ2-1; D is unclear. Germline CDR1 and CDR2: SGHTA and FQGTGA. The length of the CDR3 is 14 residues. Trimming cost V 5 bases and J 0 bases, with 8 bases left between them. This CDR3 is CASSRESSYNEQFF. CDR3 coding DNA: TGTGCCAGCAGCCGCGAAAGCTCCTACAATGAGCAGTTCTTC. Based on the CDR3 plus reference TRBV7-3 and TRBJ2-1, the full variable domain is GAGVSQTPSNKVTEKGKYVELRCDPISGHTALYWYRQSLGQGPEFLIYFQGTGAADDSGLPNDRFFAVRPEGSVSTLKIQRTERGDSAVYLCASSRESSYNEQFFGPGTRLTVL.

The rearrangement joins TRBV7-9 to TRBJ2-5; no clear D gene. Near its end, the DNA agrees better with TRBJ2-7, so the J call may be wrong. This CDR3 is built from 11 residues. The germline gives CDR1 SEHNR, CDR2 FQNEAQ (reference sequence). CDR3: CASSPNYEQYF. For the CDR3, the DNA is TGTGCCAGCAGCCCCAACTACGAGCAGTACTTC.

This chain joins TRBV28 and TRBJ1-6; D gene uncertain. This CDR3 is 14 amino acids long. Germline CDR1 MDHEN, CDR2 SYDVKM. V lost 5 bases, J lost 7 bases, and 12 bases lay in between. CDR3 amino acids: CASSLTGLNSPLHF. The DNA for the CDR3 is TGTGCCAGCAGTCTGACCGGATTGAATTCACCCCTCCACTTT.

The chain couples TRBV11-1 to TRBJ1-6, with D hard to call. The CDR3 spans 15 residues. V shed 5 bases and J shed 0 bases, with 8 bases lying between them. Germline V gene data show CDR1 as SGHAT and CDR2 as FQDESV (reference sequence). CDR3 sequence: CASSKGSSYNSPLHF. As DNA, the CDR3 is TGTGCCAGCAGCAAAGGCAGCTCCTATAATTCACCCCTCCACTTT. Complete variable domain (other parts from reference TRBV11-1 and TRBJ1-6): EAEVAQSPRYKITEKSQAVAFWCDPISGHATLYWYRQILGQGPELLVQFQDESVVDDSQLPKDRFSAERLKGVDSTLKIQPAELGDSAMYLCASSKGSSYNSPLHFGNGTRLTVT.

The CDR3: CASSPGVVETQYF. The CDR3 nucleotides are TGTGCCAGCAGTCCGGGGGTGGTAGAGACCCAGTACTTC. The chain couples TRBV2 to TRBJ2-5; D possibly corresponds to TRBD2 (6 bases). Germline lookup yields CDR1 SNHLY and CDR2 FYNNEI. Trimming shortened V by 5 bases and J by 4 bases, and 11 bases separated the two germline ends. The CDR3 runs 13 residues. Filled out from reference TRBV2 and TRBJ2-5, the complete variable domain reads EPEVTQTPSHQVTQMGQEVILRCVPISNHLYFYWYRQILGQKVEFLVSFYNNEISEKSEIFDDQFSVERPDGSNFTLKIRSTKLEDSAMYFCASSPGVVETQYFGPGTRLLVL.

This chain joins TRBV7-2 and TRBJ2-7; 8 bases map to TRBD1. This CDR3 has 16 amino acids. V lost 3 bases and J lost 6; bases outside the gene matches: 13. The V gene's germline CDR1 is SGHTA and CDR2 FQGNSA. The CDR3 loop reads CASSFGQGLKGSEQYF. In DNA, the CDR3 is TGTGCCAGCAGCTTCGGACAGGGTCTCAAAGGGTCCGAGCAGTACTTC.